This T cell receptor (beta chain) was identified in a study of read filtering for tumor transcriptome and immune sequencing. Study background: Transcriptome libraries were built from DNase-treated RNA.

This CDR3 is 11 amino acids long. The germline V and J ends were trimmed by 2 bases and 10 bases, with 6 bases remaining between them. Germline assignment: CDR1 SGHNT and CDR2 YENEEA. Molecular barcoded adaptors covering alpha/delta and beta/gamma chains were used on around 370 ng RNA. Each CDR3 protein is one row after TCRdb ran MiXCR on the reads. The sample records approximately 60,000 distinct CDR3 sequences, around 20% being singletons. This clonotype was recorded a few times. V usage is TRBV11-3 and J usage is TRBJ2-1; the D is unclear. This receptor was identified in a donor aged 40 or older with multiple myeloma. Sequences were obtained from a population of CD138-negative cells sorted from bone marrow. As DNA, the CDR3 is TGTGCCAGCAGCTTAACCCCGGAGCAGTTCTTC. Its translation is CASSLTPEQFF. The whole variable domain, remainder taken from reference TRBV11-3 and TRBJ2-1, is EAGVVQSPRYKIIEKKQPVAFWCNPISGHNTLYWYLQNLGQGPELLIRYENEEAVDDSQLPKDRFSAERLKGVDSTLKIQPAELGDSAVYLCASSLTPEQFFGPGTRLTVL.